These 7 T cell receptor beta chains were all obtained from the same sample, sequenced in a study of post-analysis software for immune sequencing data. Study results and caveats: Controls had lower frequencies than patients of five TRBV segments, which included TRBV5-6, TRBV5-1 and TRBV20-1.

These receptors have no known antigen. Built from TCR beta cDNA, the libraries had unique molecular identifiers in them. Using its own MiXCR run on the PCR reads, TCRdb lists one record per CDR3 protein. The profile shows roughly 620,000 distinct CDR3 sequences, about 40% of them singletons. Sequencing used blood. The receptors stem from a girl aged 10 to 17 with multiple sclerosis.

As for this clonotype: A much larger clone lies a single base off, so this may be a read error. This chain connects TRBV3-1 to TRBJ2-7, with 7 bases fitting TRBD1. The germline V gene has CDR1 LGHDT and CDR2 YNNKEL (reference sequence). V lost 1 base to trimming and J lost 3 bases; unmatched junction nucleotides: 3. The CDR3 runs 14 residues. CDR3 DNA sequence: TGTGCCAGCAGCCAAGGGGACAGCGACTACGAGCAGTACTTC. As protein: CASSQGDSDYEQYF.

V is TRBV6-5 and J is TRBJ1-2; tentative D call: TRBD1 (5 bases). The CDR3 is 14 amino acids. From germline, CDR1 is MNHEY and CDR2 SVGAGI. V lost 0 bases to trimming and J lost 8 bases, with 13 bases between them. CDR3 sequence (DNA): TGTGCCAGCAGTTACTCGATGGGGGAAAGAGGCTACACCTTC. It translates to CASSYSMGERGYTF.

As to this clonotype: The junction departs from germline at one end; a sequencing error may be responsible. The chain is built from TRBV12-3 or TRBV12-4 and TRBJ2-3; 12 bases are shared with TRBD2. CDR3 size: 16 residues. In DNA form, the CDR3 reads TGTGCCAGCAGTCTAGCGGGGGGGAGAGTCACAGATACGCAGTATTTT. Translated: CASSLAGGRVTDTQYF.

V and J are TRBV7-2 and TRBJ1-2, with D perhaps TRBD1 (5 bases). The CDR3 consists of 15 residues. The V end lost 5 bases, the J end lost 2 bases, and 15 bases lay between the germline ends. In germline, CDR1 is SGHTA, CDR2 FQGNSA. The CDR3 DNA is TGTGCCAGCAGCCGCCGGGACGGCCGAAACTATGGCTACACCTTC. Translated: CASSRRDGRNYGYTF.

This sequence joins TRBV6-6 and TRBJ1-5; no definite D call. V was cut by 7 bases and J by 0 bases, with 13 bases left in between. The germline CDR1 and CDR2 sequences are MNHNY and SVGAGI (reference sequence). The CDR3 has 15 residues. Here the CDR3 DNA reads TGTGCCAGCACCTTACGGACGGTTAGCAATCAGCCCCAGCATTTT. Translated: CASTLRTVSNQPQHF.

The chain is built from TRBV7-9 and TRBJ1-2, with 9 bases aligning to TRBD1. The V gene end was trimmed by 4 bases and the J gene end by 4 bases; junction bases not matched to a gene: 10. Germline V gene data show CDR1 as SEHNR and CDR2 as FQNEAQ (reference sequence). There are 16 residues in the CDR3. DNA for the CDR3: TGTGCCAGCAGCTGGGTCCGGGACAGGGTCGCCTATGGCTACACCTTC. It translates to CASSWVRDRVAYGYTF.

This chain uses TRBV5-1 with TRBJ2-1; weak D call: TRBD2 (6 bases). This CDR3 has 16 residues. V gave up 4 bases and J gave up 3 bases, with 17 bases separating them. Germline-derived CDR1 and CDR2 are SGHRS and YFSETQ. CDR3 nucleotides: TGCGCCAGCAGCCCCGGGGGTAACTATCACTACAATGAGCAGTTCTTC. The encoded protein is CASSPGGNYHYNEQFF.